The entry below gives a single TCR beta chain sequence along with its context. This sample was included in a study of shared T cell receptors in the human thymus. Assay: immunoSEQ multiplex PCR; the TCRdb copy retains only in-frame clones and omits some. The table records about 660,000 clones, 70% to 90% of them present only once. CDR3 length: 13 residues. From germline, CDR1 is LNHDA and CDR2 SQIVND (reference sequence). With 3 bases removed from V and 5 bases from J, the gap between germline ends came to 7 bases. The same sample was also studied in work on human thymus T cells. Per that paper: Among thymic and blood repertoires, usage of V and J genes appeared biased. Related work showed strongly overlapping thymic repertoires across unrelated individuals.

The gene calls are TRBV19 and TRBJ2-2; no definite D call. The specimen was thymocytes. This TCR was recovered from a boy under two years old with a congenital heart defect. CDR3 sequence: CASSMAITGELFF. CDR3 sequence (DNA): TGTGCCAGTAGTATGGCCATAACCGGGGAGCTGTTTTTT.